The following is a T cell receptor beta chain sequence with its context. The record originates from a study of T cell responses to AZD1222 COVID-19 vaccine. Profiling relied on immunoSEQ multiplex PCR, and the TCRdb table lists in-frame clones only, not all of them. The sample carries some 150,000 clones, just over 90% recorded once. Specimen: peripheral blood, collected on day 0 of AZD1222 vaccination. The sequence derives from an adult in good health.

Here the CDR3 reads CASSSGDRGWTEAFF. The CDR3 DNA sequence: TGTGCCAGTAGTTCCGGGGACAGGGGATGGACTGAAGCTTTCTTT. The V gene is TRBV19, the J gene TRBJ1-1; 10 bases line up with TRBD1. There are 15 residues in the CDR3. Germline V gene sequence: CDR1 LNHDA, CDR2 SQIVND (reference sequence). V lost 5 bases, J lost 5 bases, and 8 bases stayed unmatched.